The T cell receptor beta chain under discussion was sequenced for a study of cytotoxic CD8 clonotypes in ibrutinib-treated CLL. Some clones are missing from TCRdb's copy, which holds only in-frame ones; the method was immunoSEQ multiplex PCR. Among approximately 90,000 clones listed, 77% were seen once. Sequences were derived from PBMCs, sampled after 24 months of ibrutinib treatment. The clonotype was recovered from a human donor with chronic lymphocytic leukemia.

For the CDR3, the DNA is TGTGCCAGCAGCCTCGCTGAGGGAACGCAGTATTTT. Translation gives CASSLAEGTQYF. The chain links TRBV7-2 to TRBJ2-3; possible D gene TRBD2, 5 bases. V was pared by 5 bases and J by 9 bases, with 12 bases between. The CDR3 is 12 residues long. CDR1 SGHTA and CDR2 FQGNSA come from the germline V gene.